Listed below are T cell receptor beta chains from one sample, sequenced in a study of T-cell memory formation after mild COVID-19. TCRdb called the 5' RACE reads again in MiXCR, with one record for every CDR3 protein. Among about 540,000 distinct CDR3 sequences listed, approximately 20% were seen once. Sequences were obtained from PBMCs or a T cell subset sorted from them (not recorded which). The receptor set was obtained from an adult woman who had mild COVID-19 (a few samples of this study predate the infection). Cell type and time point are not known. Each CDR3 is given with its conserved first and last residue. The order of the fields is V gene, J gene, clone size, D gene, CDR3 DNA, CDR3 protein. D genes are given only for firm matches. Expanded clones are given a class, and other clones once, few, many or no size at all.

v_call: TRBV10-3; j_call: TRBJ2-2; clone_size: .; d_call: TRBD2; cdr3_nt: TGTGCCATCAGTGGCCGTCTGCGGGAGACCGGGGAGCTGTTTTTT; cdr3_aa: CAISGRLRETGELFF
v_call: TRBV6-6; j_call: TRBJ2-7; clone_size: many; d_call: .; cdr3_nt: TGTGCCAGCAGCCAAGACATCGGGTCTTACGAGCAGTACTTC; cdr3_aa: CASSQDIGSYEQYF
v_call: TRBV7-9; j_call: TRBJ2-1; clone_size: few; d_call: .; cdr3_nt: TGTGCCAGCCCTGATCGGTCGCCTACCAGATTGAATGAGCAGTTCTTC; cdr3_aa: CASPDRSPTRLNEQFF
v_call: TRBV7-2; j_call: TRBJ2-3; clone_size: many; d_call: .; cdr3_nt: TGTGCCAGCACCCGTCGAAGCGGGAGCACAGATACGCAGTATTTT; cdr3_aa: CASTRRSGSTDTQYF
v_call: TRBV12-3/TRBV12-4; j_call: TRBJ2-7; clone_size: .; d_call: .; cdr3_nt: TGTGCCAGCACCACAGGGTGGGAGGAGCAGTACTTC; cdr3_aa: CASTTGWEEQYF
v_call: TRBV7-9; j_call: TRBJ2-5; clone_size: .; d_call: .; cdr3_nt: TGTGCCAGCAGCTTAGTGGAGGGACTCCAAGAGACCCAGTACTTC; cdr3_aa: CASSLVEGLQETQYF
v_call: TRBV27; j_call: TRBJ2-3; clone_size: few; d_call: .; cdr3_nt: TGTGCCAGCAGTTTATCGGGGTGGTACACAGATACGCAGTATTTT; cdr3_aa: CASSLSGWYTDTQYF
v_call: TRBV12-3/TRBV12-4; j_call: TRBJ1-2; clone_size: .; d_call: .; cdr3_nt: TGTGCCAGCACCCCAATCAGCTATGGCTACACCTTC; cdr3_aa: CASTPISYGYTF
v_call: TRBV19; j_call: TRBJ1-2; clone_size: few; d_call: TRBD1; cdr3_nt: TGTGCCAGTAGTTCGGACAGGCGCTACACCTTC; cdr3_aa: CASSSDRRYTF
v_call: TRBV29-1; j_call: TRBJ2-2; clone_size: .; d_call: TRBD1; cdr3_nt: TGCAGCGTTATGGGACAGGGGTTGAGCACCGGGGAGCTGTTTTTT; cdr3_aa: CSVMGQGLSTGELFF
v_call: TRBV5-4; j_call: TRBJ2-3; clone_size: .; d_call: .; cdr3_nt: TGTGCCAGCAGCCCTAGGGGGTTTGGCACAGATACGCAGTATTTT; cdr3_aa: CASSPRGFGTDTQYF
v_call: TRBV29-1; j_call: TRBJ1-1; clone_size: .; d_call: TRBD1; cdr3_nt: TGCAGCGTCCATCCGACAGGGGGTGTGCTGGCTTTCTTT; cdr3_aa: CSVHPTGGVLAFF
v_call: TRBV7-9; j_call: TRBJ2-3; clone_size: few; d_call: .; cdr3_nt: TGTGCCAGCAGCCCGGGTCCAGATACGCAGTATTTT; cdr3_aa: CASSPGPDTQYF
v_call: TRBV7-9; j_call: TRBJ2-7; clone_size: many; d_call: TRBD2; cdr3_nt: TGTGCCAGCAGCTTAGCGAAAGCGGGGCCCCTCTACGAGCAGTACTTC; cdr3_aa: CASSLAKAGPLYEQYF
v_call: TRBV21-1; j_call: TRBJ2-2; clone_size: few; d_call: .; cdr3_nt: TGTGCCAGCACCGGACTAGCGGGATTCGGGAGGACCGGGGAGCTGTTTTTT; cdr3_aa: CASTGLAGFGRTGELFF
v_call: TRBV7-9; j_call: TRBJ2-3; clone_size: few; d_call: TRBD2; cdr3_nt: TGTGCCAGCAGTTCCGGACTAGGGCGGCATTTT; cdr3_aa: CASSSGLGRHF
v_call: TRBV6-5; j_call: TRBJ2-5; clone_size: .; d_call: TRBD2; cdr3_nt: TGTGCCAGCAGTTACGGAGCGGGGGGGCGGGAGACCCAGTACTTC; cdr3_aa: CASSYGAGGRETQYF
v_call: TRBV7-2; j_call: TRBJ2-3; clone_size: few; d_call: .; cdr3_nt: TGTGCCAGCAGCTCCCAGGGGTCCGCCACAGATACGCAGTATTTT; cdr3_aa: CASSSQGSATDTQYF
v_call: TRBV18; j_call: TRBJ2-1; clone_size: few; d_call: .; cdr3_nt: TGTGCCAGCTCACCCATGGATGAGCAGTTCTTC; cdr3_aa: CASSPMDEQFF
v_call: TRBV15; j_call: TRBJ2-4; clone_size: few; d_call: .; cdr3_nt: TGTGCCACCAGCAGAGAGGTGGTGGAAGCCAAAAACATTCAGTACTTC; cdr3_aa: CATSREVVEAKNIQYF
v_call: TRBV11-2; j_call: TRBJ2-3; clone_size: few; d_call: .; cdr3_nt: TGTGCCAGCAGCCAGGACTGGCGAAATACGCAGTATTTT; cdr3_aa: CASSQDWRNTQYF
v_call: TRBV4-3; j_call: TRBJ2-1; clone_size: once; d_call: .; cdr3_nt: TGCGCCAGCAGCCAAGGGAGGGTCGGCAATGAGCAGTTCTTC; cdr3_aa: CASSQGRVGNEQFF
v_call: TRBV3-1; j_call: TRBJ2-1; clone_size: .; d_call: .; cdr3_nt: TGTGCCAGCAGCCAGGGGGGGGCTTTCGGTGAGCAGTTCTTC; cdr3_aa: CASSQGGAFGEQFF
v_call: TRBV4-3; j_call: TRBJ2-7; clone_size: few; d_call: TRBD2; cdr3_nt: TGCGCCAGCAGCCCTTCCGGGACTAGCGGGTACGAGCAGTACTTC; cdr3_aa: CASSPSGTSGYEQYF
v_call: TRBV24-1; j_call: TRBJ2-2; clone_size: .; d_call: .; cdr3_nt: TGTGCCACCAGATCCGTAACCGGGGAGCTGTTTTTT; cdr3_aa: CATRSVTGELFF
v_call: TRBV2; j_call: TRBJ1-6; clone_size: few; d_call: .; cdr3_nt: TGTGCCAGCAGGCGGATTCTCGGAAATTCACCCCTCCACTTT; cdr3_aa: CASRRILGNSPLHF
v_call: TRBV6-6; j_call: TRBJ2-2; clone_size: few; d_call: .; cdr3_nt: TGTGCCAGCAGCCCTCTTGCGAACACCGGGGAGCTGTTTTTT; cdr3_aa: CASSPLANTGELFF
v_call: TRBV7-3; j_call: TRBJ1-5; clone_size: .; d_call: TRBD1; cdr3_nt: TGTGCCAGCAGCTCCCCTGACCAGGGGGCTGAGGGTCAGCCCCAGCATTTT; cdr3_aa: CASSSPDQGAEGQPQHF
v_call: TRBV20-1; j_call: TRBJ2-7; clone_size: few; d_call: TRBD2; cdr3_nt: TGCAGTGCTACCAGGACTAGCGGGAACGAGCAGTACTTC; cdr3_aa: CSATRTSGNEQYF
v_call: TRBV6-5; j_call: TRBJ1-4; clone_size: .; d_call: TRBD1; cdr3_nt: TGTGCCAGCAGCGCCTTTGGGACAGTCGAAAAACTGTTTTTT; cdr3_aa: CASSAFGTVEKLFF
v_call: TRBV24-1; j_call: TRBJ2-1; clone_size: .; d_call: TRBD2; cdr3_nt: TGTGCCACCAGTGATTCCCTTGTTGCGGGGGGAAAGTGCTTC; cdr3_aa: CATSDSLVAGGKCF
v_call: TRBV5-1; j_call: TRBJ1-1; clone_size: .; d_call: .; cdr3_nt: TGCGCCAGCAGCTTGGTAATGGGACGGAACACTGAAGCTTTCTTT; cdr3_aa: CASSLVMGRNTEAFF
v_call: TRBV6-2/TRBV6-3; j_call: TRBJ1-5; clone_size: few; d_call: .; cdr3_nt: TGTGCCAGCAGTAATACAGGGAGAAGTCGGCAGCCCCAGCATTTT; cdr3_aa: CASSNTGRSRQPQHF
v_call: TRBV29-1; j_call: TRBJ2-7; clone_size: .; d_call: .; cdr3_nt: TGCAGCGTTGATCTGGGGACCTACGAGCAGTACTTC; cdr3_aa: CSVDLGTYEQYF
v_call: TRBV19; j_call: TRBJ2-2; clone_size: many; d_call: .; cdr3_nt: TGTGCCAGTAATTCACTGGGGAACACCGGGGAGCTGTTTTTT; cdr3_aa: CASNSLGNTGELFF
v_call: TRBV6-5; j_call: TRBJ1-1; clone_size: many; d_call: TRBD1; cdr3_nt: TGTGCCAGCAGTTTCAGGGGGACTGAAGCTTTCTTT; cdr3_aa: CASSFRGTEAFF
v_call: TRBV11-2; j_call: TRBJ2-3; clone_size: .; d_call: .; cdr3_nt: TGTGCCAGCAGCTTAGCCTTGGGGACGGTAAGCACAGATACGCAGTATTTT; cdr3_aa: CASSLALGTVSTDTQYF
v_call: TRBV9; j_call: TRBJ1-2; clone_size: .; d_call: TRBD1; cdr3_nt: TGTGCCAGCAGCCCAAGGACAGGGGGCGCGTATGGCTACACCTTC; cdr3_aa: CASSPRTGGAYGYTF
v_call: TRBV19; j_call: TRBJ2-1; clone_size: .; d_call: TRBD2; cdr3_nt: TGTGCCAGTAAGCTAGCGGGGCTTCGGAATGAGCAGTTCTTC; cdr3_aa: CASKLAGLRNEQFF
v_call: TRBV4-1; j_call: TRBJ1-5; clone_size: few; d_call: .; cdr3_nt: TGCGCCAGCAGCCAAGATAGGGCAGGGAGGGGTCAGCCCCAGCATTTT; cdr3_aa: CASSQDRAGRGQPQHF
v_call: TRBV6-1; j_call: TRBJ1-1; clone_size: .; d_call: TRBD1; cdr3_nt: TGTGCCAGCAGTGAAGTTTGGCAGGGGGGACACGACTTCACTGAAGCTTTCTTT; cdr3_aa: CASSEVWQGGHDFTEAFF
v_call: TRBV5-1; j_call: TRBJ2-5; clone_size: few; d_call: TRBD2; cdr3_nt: TGCGCCAGCAGCTTGGATGGACTAGTAGAGACCCAGTACTTC; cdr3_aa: CASSLDGLVETQYF
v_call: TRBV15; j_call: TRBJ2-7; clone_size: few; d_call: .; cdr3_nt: TGTGCCACCAGCAACTCTATCACCTACGAGCAGTACTTC; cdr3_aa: CATSNSITYEQYF